This T cell receptor (beta chain) was sequenced for a study of radiotherapy plus CTLA-4 blockade in lung cancer. Findings and limits, study-wide: Expansion in blood of tumor-derived TCR clones was seen after radiotherapy plus ipilimumab.

Clones were read by immunoSEQ multiplex PCR, and TCRdb kept only the in-frame ones, dropping some. The sample lists about 98,000 clones; 80% to 85% were seen once. In chemo-refractory metastatic non-small-cell lung cancer, patients got ipilimumab CTLA-4 blockade together with focal radiation. V lost 6 bases to trimming and J lost 8 bases, with 10 bases between them. The CDR3 spans 12 residues. CDR1 is SNHLY and CDR2 is FYNNEI in the germline V gene. Remarks on this clone: What it binds is unknown. The sample contains more than one DNA sequence encoding this CDR3.

This sequence was found in a human donor with non-small cell lung cancer who had a partial response to radiotherapy plus ipilimumab. The chain has TRBV2 and TRBJ1-4; D remains ambiguous. Here the sequenced sample was peripheral blood, taken from a patient treated with radiotherapy plus ipilimumab. This CDR3 is CASRGVEEKLFF. The DNA for the CDR3 is TGTGCCAGCAGGGGCGTAGAGGAAAAACTGTTTTTT.